This section outlines one TCR beta chain sequence together with its context. No antigen is known for it. Per-nucleotide qualities are absent, and no much larger clonotype sits a single base away. Inclusive of the bounding cysteine and phenylalanine, the CDR3 is 13 residues long. Of the read, only the CDR3 DNA is kept; its 39 bases are in frame from base 1. Based on the germline V gene, the CDR1 and CDR2 sequences are SGHRS and YFSETQ. V gives up 4 bases and J gives up 2 bases, and the segment between their germline ends measures 9 bases. This sample was included in a study of blood T cell repertoires in COVID-19 (dated by TCRdb to 2018 to 2020). Some background on the complete study: Samples covering the acute and convalescent phases of COVID-19 were provided by collaborators in the United States, Italy and Spain. A de-identified subject ID, COVID-19 status, age in years and sex were almost always included in the sample metadata. The prospective study material was composed of cDNA or gDNA derived from T cells, B-cell-depleted T cells, or PBMCs. Where available, HLA class I and class II types were taken from metadata supplied by the sample provider and were not determined by assay-based typing. The repertoires were made available in a free public database intended to serve as a resource for research on the immune response to SARS-CoV-2. Samples were obtained from the ongoing ImmuneRACE study (first 160 participants) and from 950 to 1,500 subjects provided by 6 global collaborators. Subjects who had been exposed to COVID-19, were actively infected with it, or had recovered from it provided the deeply sampled blood TCRbeta repertoires that made up the dataset. Beyond this particular receptor, the publication reports: Clinical and demographic metadata were provided uncurated, with the amount varying by source and participant.

The collaborating institutions used their own protocols to collect whole blood in K2EDTA tubes. For TCRbeta analysis, collaborator samples were shipped as frozen whole blood, as isolated PBMCs, or as DNA extracted from either sample type. TCRbeta CDR3 regions were amplified from genomic DNA using the immunoSEQ Assay, a bias-controlled multiplex PCR. The authors processed their data as follows. Within the assay, amplification of reference gene primers was used to estimate how many nucleated cells each sample contained. Sequence reads were collapsed and filtered to measure the absolute abundance of every unique TCRbeta CDR3 rearrangement. For each sample, productive Simpson clonality was calculated as the square root of Simpson's diversity index over productive rearrangements. The table comes from immuneACCESS by way of TCRdb, which keeps in-frame sequences with V and J called. Part of the clones is missing from these tables; in studies checked, under half for an unresolved V gene and the rest for unknown reasons. V, J and clone size reflect that table, while D and trimming were determined from the DNA. Across this sample there are 90,000 to 120,000 clones, with 75% to 85% seen only once. About 5% of the sample belongs to the ten largest clones.

The V and J segments used are TRBV5-1 and TRBJ1-2; a tentative D match to TRBD1 spans 6 bases. This clonotype originated in a man aged 55 to 70 with acute or convalescent COVID-19. The specimen sequenced was peripheral blood. CDR3 protein: CASSQTGNYGYTF. At the DNA level, the sequence is TGCGCCAGCAGCCAAACAGGGAACTATGGCTACACCTTC.